Below are 8 T cell receptor beta chains sequenced from a single sample in a study of low-dose radiotherapy and immunotherapy resistance in tumors. Both TCRalpha and TCRbeta chains were reverse transcribed with V-gene-specific primers. The authors ran around 19 PCR cycles to amplify TCRs with a constant-region primer and V-primer adapter. A single record per CDR3 protein comes from TCRdb applying MiXCR to the reads. The table has roughly 36,000 distinct CDR3 sequences, roughly 28% seen once; the top ten hold around 4%. Stated time point: before trial treatment. The sequences come from PBMCs, collected before treatment. Receptors originate from a male donor with gallbladder cancer.

In its sample, this clonotype was seen many times. CDR3 region: CAWDRGQETQYF. CDR3 DNA sequence: TGTGCCTGGGACAGGGGACAAGAGACCCAGTACTTC. This chain joins TRBV30 and TRBJ2-5; TRBD1 aligns across 8 bases. The germline gives CDR1 GTSNPN, CDR2 SVGIG (reference sequence). This CDR3 comprises 12 residues. The V and J ends lost 5 bases and 2 bases, in that order; junction bases with no gene match: 1.

This clonotype has at least ten counts. This rearrangement joins TRBV25-1 to TRBJ2-5; D is possibly TRBD2 (5 bases). Per germline, CDR1 MGHDK and CDR2 SYGVNS. The V end lost 5 bases, the J end lost 6 bases, and 10 bases lay between the germline ends. CDR3 size: 12 residues. The CDR3 sequence: CASSRGEKTQYF. CDR3 DNA: TGTGCCAGCAGTCGGGGAGAAAAGACCCAGTACTTC.

This clonotype was detected ten times or more. This sequence joins TRBV29-1 and TRBJ2-2, with D unresolved. V gave up 6 bases and J gave up 6 bases, with 17 bases separating them. From germline, CDR1 is SQVTM and CDR2 ANQGSEA. This CDR3 region has 14 residues. CDR3 bases: TGCAGCGTACTAACCGCCCGCGGCTCCGGGGAGCTGTTTTTT. This encodes CSVLTARGSGELFF.

This clonotype appeared a single time. The gene calls are TRBV7-7 and TRBJ2-7; TRBD1 matches at 7 bases. The CDR3 sequence is 14 residues long. V trimming: 4 bases; J trimming: 4 bases; junction bases outside the gene matches: 7. Germline CDR1 and CDR2: SSHAT and FNYEAQ (reference sequence). Written as DNA, the CDR3 is TGTGCCAGCAGCTCCTGGGACAGAGCTTACGAGCAGTACTTC. Translation: CASSSWDRAYEQYF.

As concerns this clonotype: Just one base apart from a much larger clone, this may be a read error. The CDR3 DNA is TGTGCCAGCAGCCAGAGGGGTCCCTACGAGCAGTACTTC. Translation gives CASSQRGPYEQYF. The rearrangement joins TRBV3-1 to TRBJ2-7; TRBD1 or TRBD2 may be the D gene (5 bases each). CDR3 length: 13 residues. Per germline, CDR1 LGHDT and CDR2 YNNKEL (reference sequence). Deletions cut 3 bases from V and 2 bases from J, with 8 bases between.

The gene calls are TRBV6-2 or TRBV6-3 and TRBJ1-2; D might be TRBD1 (6 bases). The V and J ends lost 9 bases and 6 bases respectively, with 14 bases between them. CDR1 is MNHEY and CDR2 is SVGEGT in the germline V gene. This CDR3 contains 12 residues. CDR3 sequence (DNA): TGTGCCAGTACGGCAGGGGTAAATGGCTACACCTTC. Translating gives CASTAGVNGYTF.

Remarks on this clonotype: A read error is likely here: a far larger clone is one base away. The gene calls are TRBV7-9 and TRBJ2-1; D is unclear. There are 12 residues in the CDR3. Germline CDR1 reads SEHNR; CDR2 reads FQNEAQ (reference sequence). V was cut by 6 bases and J by 8 bases, with 11 bases left in between. The CDR3 sequence: CASRTPHDEQFF. In nucleotides, the CDR3 is TGTGCCAGCAGAACGCCCCACGATGAGCAGTTCTTC.

The chain recombines TRBV4-1 with TRBJ2-4; the match to TRBD2 covers 12 bases. V was clipped by 0 bases and J by 9 bases; unmatched bases: 6. Germline V lookup: CDR1 MGHRA, CDR2 YSYEKL. This CDR3 contains 16 residues. The CDR3 DNA reads TGCGCCAGCAGCCAAGATCTAGCGGGAGGGCCTGGCATTCAGTACTTC. Its protein is CASSQDLAGGPGIQYF.